This TCR beta chain was identified during a study of cytomegalovirus exposure and HLA in healthy donors. The study's findings and limits: A cluster of highly shared sequence variants was likely a sequencing artifact. Later analysis placed DRB1 highest and HLA-C lowest in TCR association rates, which differed by HLA locus. For most TCR beta V segments, an earlier analysis put the productive rate at about 90% or about 30% of the time.

Germline lookup yields CDR1 SGHDT and CDR2 YYEEEE. The CDR3 consists of 13 residues. V lost 4 bases, J lost 5 bases, and 12 bases lay in between. Use of 60 Vbeta and 13 Jbeta primers characterized the PCR. Sequenced by immunoSEQ multiplex PCR; TCRdb stores in-frame clones only, minus some. This table holds approximately 130,000 clones, about 87% found once. With respect to this clone: Its cognate antigen is unknown.

The chain couples TRBV5-6 to TRBJ2-5; maybe TRBD2 (6 bases). This clonotype was obtained from a woman aged 25-40 years in good health and CMV-seronegative. The sequenced sample consisted of PBMCs. This CDR3 is CASSHGGTETQYF. The CDR3, as DNA: TGTGCCAGCAGCCATGGAGGGACGGAGACCCAGTACTTC. Full variable domain (rest looked up from reference TRBV5-6 and TRBJ2-5): DAGVTQSPTHLIKTRGQQVTLRCSPKSGHDTVSWYQQALGQGPQFIFQYYEEEERQRGNFPDRFSGHQFPNYSSELNVNALLLGDSALYLCASSHGGTETQYFGPGTRLLVL.